A selection of T cell receptor beta chains follows, all from one sample in a study of Ad26.COV2.S vaccination and SARS-CoV-2 variants. Repertoires were generated with immunoSEQ multiplex PCR, while TCRdb's copy carries only in-frame clones and drops some. The repertoire holds some 340,000 clones, around four fifths seen once, with around 2.2% in the top ten. Sequenced material: peripheral blood, taken in a trial of Ad26.COV2.S vaccine versus placebo. Receptors were obtained from a person aged 18 to 59 who received the Ad26.COV2.S COVID-19 vaccine or a placebo. CDR3s include the opening cysteine and the closing phenylalanine or tryptophan. A D gene is named only where the DNA matches it firmly. Clone sizes are given selectively: once, few, many, or a class where the clone is expanded.

j_call clone_size v_call d_call cdr3_nt cdr3_aa
TRBJ2-1 - TRBV11-3 - TGTGCCAGCAGCCTGACCTGGACAGACTCCTACAATGAGCAGTTCTTC CASSLTWTDSYNEQFF
TRBJ1-6 - TRBV5-4 - TGTGCCAGCAGCTTGGAAAGGGATTCACCCCTCCACTTT CASSLERDSPLHF
TRBJ2-2 - TRBV7-9 - TGTGCCAGCAGAACGACAGGTCCCGGGGAGCTGTTTTTT CASRTTGPGELFF
TRBJ1-2 few TRBV30 - TGTGCCTGGAGGGTCACGGGGGTTCGGGGCTACACCTTC CAWRVTGVRGYTF
TRBJ2-3 once TRBV11-2 - TGTGCCAGCAGCTTAGACGGTGGAGCCCGGGTAGTAGGAGTTACGCAGTATTTT CASSLDGGARVVGVTQYF
TRBJ1-2 - TRBV25-1 - TGTGCCAGCTCCGCCAACCTTAACTATGGCTACACCTTC CASSANLNYGYTF
TRBJ1-5 - TRBV19 - TGTGCCAGTAAAGAGAGGGACAATCAGCCCCAGCATTTT CASKERDNQPQHF
TRBJ2-1 - TRBV19 - TGTGCCAGTAGTAAACAATTATCCTCCTACAATGAGCAGTTCTTC CASSKQLSSYNEQFF
TRBJ1-6 - TRBV11-2 - TGTGCCAGCAGCTCCCAGGGGAGGGATAATTCACCCCTCCACTTT CASSSQGRDNSPLHF
TRBJ2-6 - TRBV2 - TGTGCCAGCGGAGACGGACCCAGGGTGGGCTCTGGGGCCAACGTCCTGACTTTC CASGDGPRVGSGANVLTF
TRBJ2-5 - TRBV12-3/TRBV12-4 - TGTGCCAGCAGTCGACACGGGGAGACCCAGTACTTC CASSRHGETQYF
TRBJ2-5 - TRBV7-2 TRBD1 TGTGCCAGCAGCTCCTTGGGACAGGCGGGACAAGAGACCCAGTACTTC CASSSLGQAGQETQYF
TRBJ1-6 - TRBV27 - TGTGCCAGCAGTTTGGGGCGGGGGAGGAATTCACCCCTCCACTTT CASSLGRGRNSPLHF
TRBJ1-1 - TRBV6-1 TRBD1 TGTGCCAGCAGTAACAGGGGGTGGGAACTCACTGAAGCTTTCTTT CASSNRGWELTEAFF
TRBJ1-4 many TRBV7-9 - TGTGCCAGCAGCTTAGCCCGGGGTAACAAGGAAAAACTGTTTTTT CASSLARGNKEKLFF
TRBJ2-5 - TRBV5-6 - TGTGCCAGCCAATCGCGATGGGGGGCAAGAGAGACCCAGTACTTC CASQSRWGARETQYF
TRBJ2-2 - TRBV7-2 TRBD1 TGTGCCAGCAGCCCTAAAGGACAGGGGAACACCGGGGAGCTGTTTTTT CASSPKGQGNTGELFF
TRBJ1-2 - TRBV9 - TGTGCCAGCAGCGTAGATGAGCCTAGGGGGAACTATGGCTACACCTTC CASSVDEPRGNYGYTF
TRBJ2-1 - TRBV19 - TGTGCCAGTAGTGTACTGACAGGAGGAAACAATGAGCAGTTCTTC CASSVLTGGNNEQFF
TRBJ1-1 once TRBV5-8 - TGTGCCAGCAGCTTGGCCGGTGGCAGGATTTTAGGCCACACTGAAGCTTTCTTT CASSLAGGRILGHTEAFF
TRBJ1-2 once TRBV7-9 - TGTGCCAGCAGCTTAGGGCAGAATAACTATGGCTACACCTTC CASSLGQNNYGYTF
TRBJ2-7 - TRBV7-8 TRBD2 TGTGCCAGCAGCTTAAGGGGAGCGGGGGCGACTTACGAGCAGTACTTC CASSLRGAGATYEQYF
TRBJ1-1 - TRBV6-1 TRBD1 TGTGCCAGCAGTCCTGTCGGACAGGGGGACACTGAAGCTTTCTTT CASSPVGQGDTEAFF